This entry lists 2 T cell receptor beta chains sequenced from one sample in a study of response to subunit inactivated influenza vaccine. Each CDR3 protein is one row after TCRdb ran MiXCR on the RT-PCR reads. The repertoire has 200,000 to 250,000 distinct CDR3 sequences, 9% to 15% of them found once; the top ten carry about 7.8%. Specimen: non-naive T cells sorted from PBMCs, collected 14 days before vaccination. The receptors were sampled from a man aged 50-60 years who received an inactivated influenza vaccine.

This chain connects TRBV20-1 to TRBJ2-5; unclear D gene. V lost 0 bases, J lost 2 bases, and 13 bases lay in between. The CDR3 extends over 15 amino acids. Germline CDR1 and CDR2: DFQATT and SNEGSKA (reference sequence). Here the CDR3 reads CSARDNMAVQETQYF. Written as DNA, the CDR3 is TGCAGTGCTAGAGATAATATGGCGGTTCAAGAGACCCAGTACTTC.

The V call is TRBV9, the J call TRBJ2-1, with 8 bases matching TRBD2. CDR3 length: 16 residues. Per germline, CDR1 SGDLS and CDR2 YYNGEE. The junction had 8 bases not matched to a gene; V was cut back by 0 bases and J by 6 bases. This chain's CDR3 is CASSVGSSGSSNEQFF. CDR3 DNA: TGTGCCAGCAGCGTAGGTTCTAGCGGGTCGAGCAATGAGCAGTTCTTC.